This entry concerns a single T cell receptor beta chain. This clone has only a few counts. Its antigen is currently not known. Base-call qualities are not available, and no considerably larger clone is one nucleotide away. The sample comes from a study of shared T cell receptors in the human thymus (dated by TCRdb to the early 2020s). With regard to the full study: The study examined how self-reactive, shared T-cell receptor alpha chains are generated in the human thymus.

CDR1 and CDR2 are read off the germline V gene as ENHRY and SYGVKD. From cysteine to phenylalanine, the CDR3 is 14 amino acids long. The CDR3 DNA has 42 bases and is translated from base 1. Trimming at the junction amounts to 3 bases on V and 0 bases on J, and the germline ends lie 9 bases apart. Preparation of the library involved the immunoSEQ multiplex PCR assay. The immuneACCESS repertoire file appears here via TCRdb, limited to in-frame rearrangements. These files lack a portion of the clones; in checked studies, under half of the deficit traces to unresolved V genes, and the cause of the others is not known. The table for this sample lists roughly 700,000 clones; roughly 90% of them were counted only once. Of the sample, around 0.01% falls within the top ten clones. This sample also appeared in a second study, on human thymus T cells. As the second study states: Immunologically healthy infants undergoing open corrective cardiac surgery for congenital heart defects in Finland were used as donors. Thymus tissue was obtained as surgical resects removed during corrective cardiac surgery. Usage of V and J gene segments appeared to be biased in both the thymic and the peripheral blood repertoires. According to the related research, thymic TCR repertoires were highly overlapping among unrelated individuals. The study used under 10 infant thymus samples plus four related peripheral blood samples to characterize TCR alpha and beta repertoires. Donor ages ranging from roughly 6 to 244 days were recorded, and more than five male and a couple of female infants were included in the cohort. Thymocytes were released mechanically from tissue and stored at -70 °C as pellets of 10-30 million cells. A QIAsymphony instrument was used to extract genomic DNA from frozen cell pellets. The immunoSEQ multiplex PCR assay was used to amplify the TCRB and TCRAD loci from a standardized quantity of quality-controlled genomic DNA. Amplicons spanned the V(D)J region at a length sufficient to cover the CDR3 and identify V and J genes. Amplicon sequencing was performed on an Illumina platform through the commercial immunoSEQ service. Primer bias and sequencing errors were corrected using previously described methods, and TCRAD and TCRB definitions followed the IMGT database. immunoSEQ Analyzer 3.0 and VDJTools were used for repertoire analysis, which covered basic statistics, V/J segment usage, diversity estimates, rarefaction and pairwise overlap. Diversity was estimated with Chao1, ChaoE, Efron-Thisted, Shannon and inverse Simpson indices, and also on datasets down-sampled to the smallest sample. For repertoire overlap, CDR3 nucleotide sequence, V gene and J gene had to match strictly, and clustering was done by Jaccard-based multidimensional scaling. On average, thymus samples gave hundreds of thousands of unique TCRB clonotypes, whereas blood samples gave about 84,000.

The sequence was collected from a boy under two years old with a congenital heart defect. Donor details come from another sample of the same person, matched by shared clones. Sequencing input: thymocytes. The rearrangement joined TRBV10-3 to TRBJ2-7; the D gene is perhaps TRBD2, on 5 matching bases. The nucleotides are TGTGCCATCAGTGAAAAGCGGCCCTCCTACGAGCAGTACTTC. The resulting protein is CAISEKRPSYEQYF.